This TCR beta chain was sequenced during a study of T cells expressing NK-cell markers. About the study: Sorted CD3+CD56+NKG2C+, CD3+CD56+NKG2C- and CD3+CD56-NKG2C+ T-cell subsets were beta-chain profiled.

TCRdb re-called the 5' RACE reads, yielding one record per CDR3 amino acid sequence without DNA. The sample has about 430,000 distinct CDR3 sequences, and its top ten clones hold under 1.5%. The CDR3 has 14 amino acids. Germline V gene sequence: CDR1 MNHNY, CDR2 SVGAGI (reference sequence). Material for sequencing was blood T cells: a sorted CD56 or NKG2C T cell subset, CD4+ or CD8+ T cells, or bulk PBMC T cells (not recorded which). This TCR was recovered from a woman aged 45-65 years in good health. The chain uses TRBV6-6 and TRBJ2-2; as DNA is missing, the TRBD1 call by TCRdb cannot be tested. This CDR3 is CASSGGARTGELFF.